These 27 T cell receptor beta chains were sequenced from one sample in a study of blood T cell repertoires in COVID-19. Assay: immunoSEQ multiplex PCR; the TCRdb copy retains only in-frame clones and omits some. The sample records about 320,000 clones, approximately 88% being singletons. The specimen sequenced was PBMCs or T cells enriched from blood (not recorded which). These receptors originate from a man aged 55-75 years who had recovered from COVID-19.

J is TRBJ1-5 and V is TRBV7-3; TRBD1 matches at 8 bases. Trimming removed 5 bases from V and 5 bases from J; junction bases left unmatched: 8. Germline values: CDR1 SGHTA, CDR2 FQGTGA. This CDR3 contains 15 residues. CDR3 coding DNA: TGTGCCAGCAGCCCATCAGGGGGCGCAGATCAGCCCCAGCATTTT. Its translation: CASSPSGGADQPQHF.

The chain is built from TRBV19 and TRBJ2-3; 10 bases map to TRBD1. The V and J ends lost 5 bases and 2 bases, in that order; junction bases with no gene match: 7. This CDR3 contains 16 residues. CDR1 is LNHDA and CDR2 is SQIVND in the germline V gene (reference sequence). The CDR3 DNA reads as TGTGCCAGTAGTCTATGGACAGGGGGGTTCACAGATACGCAGTATTTT. This encodes CASSLWTGGFTDTQYF.

This rearrangement joins TRBV7-3 to TRBJ2-3; D gene ambiguous. Deletions cut 4 bases from V and 1 base from J, with 9 bases between. CDR3 size: 14 residues. Germline V gene lookup returns CDR1 SGHTA and CDR2 FQGTGA. CDR3 bases: TGTGCCAGCAGCTCCCCCGTCCGCACAGATACGCAGTATTTT. Its translation is CASSSPVRTDTQYF.

The gene calls are TRBV19 and TRBJ1-2; possible D gene TRBD1, 5 bases. CDR1 is LNHDA and CDR2 is SQIVND in the germline V gene (reference sequence). This CDR3 is 15 amino acids long. The V end lost 6 bases, the J end lost 4 bases, and 18 bases lay between the germline ends. Written as DNA, the CDR3 is TGTGCCAGTAGCACAGACCACCACAGGATCTATGGCTACACCTTC. Protein: CASSTDHHRIYGYTF. Full variable domain (rest looked up from reference TRBV19 and TRBJ1-2): DGGITQSPKYLFRKEGQNVTLSCEQNLNHDAMYWYRQDPGQGLRLIYYSQIVNDFQKGDIAEGYSVSREKKESFPLTVTSAQKNPTAFYLCASSTDHHRIYGYTFGSGTRLTVV.

The V call is TRBV3-1 (or the pseudogene TRBV3-2), the J call TRBJ2-7; unclear D gene. The CDR3 length is 15 residues. Between the trimmed V and J ends, which lost 1 base and 6 bases, there was a span of 16 bases. The germline gives CDR1 LGHDT, CDR2 YNNKEL (reference sequence). The CDR3 region has the DNA TGTGCCAGCAGCCAAGGTCCAGGTAGTTGGGCCGAGCAGTACTTC. This translates into CASSQGPGSWAEQYF.

The chain carries TRBV18 and TRBJ2-3; D unresolved. The CDR3 contains 13 residues. Between the trimmed V and J ends, which lost 5 bases and 5 bases, there was a span of 11 bases. CDR1 and CDR2 from the germline V gene are KGHSH and LQKENI. CDR3 in DNA: TGTGCCAGCTCAATCAGTCTAGGAGATACGCAGTATTTT. Translated: CASSISLGDTQYF.

This chain uses TRBV7-6 with TRBJ1-5; D unclear. CDR3 length equals 15 residues. Trimming cost V 1 base and J 2 bases, with 9 bases left between them. CDR1 and CDR2 (germline): SGHVS, FNYEAQ. CDR3 nucleotide sequence: TGTGCCAGCAGCTTAGACGGGTCGGGCAATCAGCCCCAGCATTTT. Its translation is CASSLDGSGNQPQHF.

For this clone: The same CDR3 is also encoded by other DNA sequences in this sample. V is TRBV19 and J is TRBJ1-5; 7 positions agree with TRBD1. Germline V gene sequence: CDR1 LNHDA, CDR2 SQIVND (reference sequence). V dropped 6 bases and J dropped 1; count of bases not matched to a gene: 6. This CDR3 spans 15 amino acids. The CDR3 loop is CASSPGTVSNQPQHF. In nucleotides, the CDR3 is TGTGCCAGTAGCCCAGGGACAGTAAGCAATCAGCCCCAGCATTTT. Complete variable domain (other parts from reference TRBV19 and TRBJ1-5): DGGITQSPKYLFRKEGQNVTLSCEQNLNHDAMYWYRQDPGQGLRLIYYSQIVNDFQKGDIAEGYSVSREKKESFPLTVTSAQKNPTAFYLCASSPGTVSNQPQHFGDGTRLSIL.

V usage is TRBV6-5 and J usage is TRBJ1-4; TRBD1 might be the D (6 bases). The CDR3 is made up of 14 amino acids. The V end was cut by 6 bases, the J end by 4 bases, with 12 bases between. Germline V CDR1 and CDR2: MNHEY, SVGAGI. The CDR3: CASRNGQRNEKLFF. Written as DNA, the CDR3 is TGTGCCAGCAGGAACGGACAGCGTAATGAAAAACTGTTTTTT.

The CDR3 nucleotides read TGCGCCAGCAGCCATACAGGGGGCAAGAACACTGAAGCTTTCTTT. It encodes CASSHTGGKNTEAFF. The V and J genes are TRBV5-1 and TRBJ1-1; the match to TRBD1 covers 9 bases. Per germline, CDR1 SGHRS and CDR2 YFSETQ. The V segment lost 4 bases and the J segment 1 base; nucleotides outside the gene matches: 5. The CDR3 totals 15 residues.

This sequence joins TRBV5-8 and TRBJ2-6; 12 bases are a match to TRBD2. J was trimmed by 2 bases and V by 0 bases; bases with no gene match: 6. In germline, CDR1 is SGHTS, CDR2 YDEGEE. This CDR3 has 19 residues. CDR3: CASSLVLAGGPPGANVLTF. The CDR3 nucleotides read TGTGCCAGCAGCTTGGTCCTAGCGGGAGGGCCCCCTGGGGCCAACGTCCTGACTTTC.

The chain couples TRBV10-3 to TRBJ1-2, with 8 bases identical to TRBD1. This CDR3 spans 15 amino acids. The J segment lost 8 bases and the V segment lost 0 bases, leaving 8 bases of the junction unmatched. CDR1 is ENHRY and CDR2 is SYGVKD in the germline V gene. The CDR3 is CAISESLQGADGYTF. CDR3 in DNA: TGTGCCATCAGTGAGTCTTTGCAGGGGGCGGACGGCTACACCTTC.

The gene calls are TRBV6-5 and TRBJ1-6; TRBD1 matches 9 bases. Per germline, CDR1 MNHEY and CDR2 SVGAGI. The V gene end was trimmed by 2 bases and the J gene end by 7 bases; junction bases not matched to a gene: 3. This CDR3 is built from 15 residues. Written as DNA, the CDR3 is TGTGCCAGCAGTTACCCGGACAGGGGAAATTCACCCCTCCACTTT. As protein: CASSYPDRGNSPLHF.

V usage is TRBV19 and J usage is TRBJ1-2, with 7 bases identical to TRBD1. The germline V gene encodes CDR1 LNHDA and CDR2 SQIVND (reference sequence). The ends lost 7 bases at V and 5 bases at J; junction bases unmatched: 10. The CDR3 totals 14 residues. The CDR3 region has the DNA TGTGCCAGTACCCAGGGGGGCGCAGGGTATGGCTACACCTTC. It is translated as CASTQGGAGYGYTF.

The gene calls are TRBV15 and TRBJ2-1, with D possibly TRBD1 on 6 matching bases. The CDR3 spans 14 residues. Trimming took off 1 base at V and 9 bases at J, with 13 bases between the two ends. Looked up from germline, CDR1 is LNHNV and CDR2 is YYDKDF (reference sequence). This chain's CDR3 is CATSRGGLAGEQFF. The CDR3 nucleotides read TGTGCCACCAGCAGAGGGGGGCTAGCTGGTGAGCAGTTCTTC.

Note on this clone: The sample holds other DNA sequences that translate to the same CDR3. The chain links TRBV9 to TRBJ2-1, with D unresolved. The germline gives CDR1 SGDLS, CDR2 YYNGEE. V shed 4 bases and J shed 2 bases, with 7 bases lying between them. This CDR3 region has 13 residues. The CDR3 is CASSSGTYNEQFF. In DNA, the CDR3 is TGTGCCAGCAGCTCAGGAACCTACAATGAGCAGTTCTTC.

The chain is built from TRBV5-6 and TRBJ2-5; 7 bases map to TRBD1. V dropped 6 bases and J dropped 5; count of bases not matched to a gene: 4. Germline V gene data show CDR1 as SGHDT and CDR2 as YYEEEE. The CDR3 contains 12 residues. CDR3 residues: CASISQGETQYF. The CDR3 DNA reads as TGTGCCAGCATTTCACAGGGGGAGACCCAGTACTTC.

This chain uses TRBV2 with TRBJ2-7; 7 bases align to TRBD2. Looked up from germline, CDR1 is SNHLY and CDR2 is FYNNEI. This CDR3 contains 14 residues. V shed 4 bases, J shed 6 bases, and the junction held 9 bases outside the gene matches. The chain's CDR3 is CASSGGSGGREQYF. DNA for the CDR3: TGTGCCAGCAGTGGAGGGTCGGGAGGACGCGAGCAGTACTTC. Drawing the rest from reference TRBV2 and TRBJ2-7, the complete variable domain is EPEVTQTPSHQVTQMGQEVILRCVPISNHLYFYWYRQILGQKVEFLVSFYNNEISEKSEIFDDQFSVERPDGSNFTLKIRSTKLEDSAMYFCASSGGSGGREQYFGPGTRLTVT.

The chain uses TRBV5-1 and TRBJ2-5; the match to TRBD1 covers 7 bases. This CDR3 contains 14 residues. V lost 3 bases to trimming and J lost 4 bases; unmatched junction nucleotides: 6. Germline CDR1 and CDR2: SGHRS and YFSETQ. The CDR3 nucleotides read TGCGCCAGCAGCTGGGGACAGAAAAGAGAGACCCAGTACTTC. This gives the protein CASSWGQKRETQYF.

This chain links TRBV6-4 with TRBJ2-1, with TRBD2 matching 11 bases. The CDR3 covers 15 residues. The germline V gene has CDR1 MRHNA and CDR2 SNTAGT. Trimming took 6 bases from V and 8 from J; bases not matched to a gene: 9. The CDR3, as DNA: TGTGCCAGCAGAGCATACGGGACTAGCGGCCATGAGCAGTTCTTC. Residues: CASRAYGTSGHEQFF.

The chain uses TRBV6-1 and TRBJ1-4; the D is unclear. Germline CDR1 MNHNS, CDR2 SASEGT. Trimming removed 1 base at V and 8 bases at J, with 11 bases between. The CDR3 is made up of 14 amino acids. The chain's CDR3 is CASSEGSAGEKLFF. CDR3 nucleotide sequence: TGTGCCAGCAGTGAAGGGTCAGCCGGGGAAAAACTGTTTTTT.

The CDR3 loop reads CASSPKDTGSYEQYF. CDR3 nucleotide sequence: TGTGCCAGCAGTCCTAAGGACACAGGTTCCTACGAGCAGTACTTC. This chain uses TRBV6-5 with TRBJ2-7, with D maybe TRBD1 (5 bases). Trimming shortened V by 5 bases and J by 1 base, and 15 bases separated the two germline ends. The CDR3 length is 15 residues. CDR1 is MNHEY, CDR2 SVGAGI, per germline.

V and J are TRBV15 and TRBJ2-7, with D tentatively TRBD1 (6 bases). With 0 bases removed from V and 3 bases from J, the gap between germline ends came to 12 bases. This CDR3 has 15 amino acids. Germline CDR1 and CDR2: LNHNV and YYDKDF (reference sequence). CDR3 coding DNA: TGTGCCACCAGCAGAGATCACAGGGTAAACTACGAGCAGTACTTC. It codes for CATSRDHRVNYEQYF.

This clone was found once. This sequence joins TRBV7-2 and TRBJ2-3, with D unresolved. The ends were cut back, 2 bases at V and 6 bases at J, with 9 bases in the middle. The length of the CDR3 is 13 residues. Looked up from germline, CDR1 is SGHTA and CDR2 is FQGNSA. CDR3 DNA: TGTGCCAGCAGCTTATCTTTCGCGGATACGCAGTATTTT. It specifies CASSLSFADTQYF.

V is TRBV28 and J is TRBJ1-4; D gene unclear. This CDR3 contains 16 residues. Trimming pared 2 bases from V and 7 bases from J, leaving 17 bases between. The V gene's germline CDR1 is MDHEN and CDR2 SYDVKM. The chain's CDR3 is CASSLGVSREREKLFF. CDR3 in DNA: TGTGCCAGCAGTTTAGGTGTGTCGAGGGAGCGTGAAAAACTGTTTTTT. Together with reference TRBV28 and TRBJ1-4, the CDR3 gives the full variable domain: DVKVTQSSRYLVKRTGEKVFLECVQDMDHENMFWYRQDPGLGLRLIYFSYDVKMKEKGDIPEGYSVSREKKERFSLILESASTNQTSMYLCASSLGVSREREKLFFGSGTQLSVL.

The chain carries TRBV15 and TRBJ1-2; D ambiguous. Trimming removed 3 bases at V and 7 bases at J, with 12 bases between. The CDR3 has 13 amino acids. Per the germline V gene, CDR1 is LNHNV and CDR2 is YYDKDF (reference sequence). The CDR3 protein is CATSRGPLGGYTF. CDR3 nucleotides: TGTGCCACCAGCAGGGGCCCGTTGGGTGGCTACACCTTC.

There are a few counts of this clone. The chain has TRBV28 and TRBJ1-6; a possible D gene is TRBD1 (5 bases). The V and J ends lost 4 bases and 8 bases respectively, with 18 bases between them. CDR3 length: 16 amino acids. The germline CDR1 and CDR2 sequences are MDHEN and SYDVKM. The CDR3 protein is CASSSRTMGSHSPLHF. As DNA, the CDR3 is TGTGCCAGCAGTTCCCGGACAATGGGGTCGCATTCACCCCTCCACTTT.